This T cell receptor beta chain is drawn from a study of blood T cell repertoires in COVID-19. The wider study: T cells, B-cell-depleted T cells, or PBMCs provided the cDNA or gDNA that served as material.

Sequenced by immunoSEQ multiplex PCR; TCRdb stores in-frame clones only, minus some. The sample holds over 250,000 clones; about nine tenths are singletons and the top ten take 2% to 2.5%. Unmatched junction bases numbered 10, after V lost 2 bases and J lost 0 bases. CDR1 is SNHLY, CDR2 FYNNEI, per germline. The CDR3 is 18 residues long. The V call is TRBV2, the J call TRBJ1-3; TRBD1 agrees at 7 bases. The sequence was collected from a man aged 50-60 years with acute or convalescent COVID-19. Input material: peripheral blood. CDR3 nucleotide sequence: TGTGCCAGCAGTGAATTATGGGACAGAGATCGCTCTGGAAACACCATATATTTT. It specifies CASSELWDRDRSGNTIYF. Combining the CDR3 with reference TRBV2 and TRBJ1-3 gives the whole variable domain EPEVTQTPSHQVTQMGQEVILRCVPISNHLYFYWYRQILGQKVEFLVSFYNNEISEKSEIFDDQFSVERPDGSNFTLKIRSTKLEDSAMYFCASSELWDRDRSGNTIYFGEGSWLTVV.